A single sample is the source of the 29 T cell receptor beta chains below, sequenced in a study of cytomegalovirus exposure and HLA in healthy donors. The study ran its PCR with 60 Vbeta and 13 Jbeta primers. Clones were sequenced by immunoSEQ multiplex PCR, and TCRdb holds only the in-frame ones, with some missing. The data hold roughly 200,000 clones, with roughly 85% observed a single time. The sequenced sample consisted of PBMCs. The receptor source for this set is a woman aged 50 to 60 in good health and CMV-seronegative.

The rearrangement uses TRBV28 and TRBJ1-5; D remains ambiguous. Between the trimmed V and J ends, which lost 2 bases and 3 bases, there was a span of 11 bases. The CDR3 consists of 15 residues. The germline V gene has CDR1 MDHEN and CDR2 SYDVKM. The CDR3 is CASSLAGGDNQPQHF. The CDR3 coding sequence is TGTGCCAGCAGTTTAGCGGGAGGTGACAATCAGCCCCAGCATTTT.

The chain has TRBV27 and TRBJ1-1, with a tentative D call TRBD1 (5 bases). Germline lookup yields CDR1 MNHEY and CDR2 SMNVEV (reference sequence). The CDR3 extends over 14 amino acids. Deletions cut 3 bases from V and 5 bases from J, with 13 bases between. CDR3 sequence (DNA): TGTGCCAGCAGTTTCAAGAGGGGAGGTACTGAAGCTTTCTTT. It specifies CASSFKRGGTEAFF.

This clone was observed a few times. The CDR3 DNA sequence: TGTGCCTCTACGTGGGCCCCGACCGGGGAGCTGTTTTTT. Translation gives CASTWAPTGELFF. The chain uses TRBV30 and TRBJ2-2, with no clear D. This CDR3 has 13 residues. Germline-derived CDR1 and CDR2 are GTSNPN and SVGIG (reference sequence). The V gene lost 7 bases and the J gene lost 5 bases, with 14 bases spanning the gap.

This clone appeared a single time. The V and J genes are TRBV6-1 and TRBJ2-7, with 7 positions matching TRBD1. J was trimmed by 5 bases and V by 6 bases; bases with no gene match: 4. CDR3 size: 12 residues. Per the germline V gene, CDR1 is MNHNS and CDR2 is SASEGT. The CDR3 bases are TGTGCCAGCAGACGACAGGGAAACGAGCAGTACTTC. Its protein product is CASRRQGNEQYF.

This clone has just a few counts. The chain combines TRBV19 with TRBJ2-7; 8 bases align to TRBD2. Germline trimming cut 5 bases from V and 3 bases from J; bases unmatched to any gene: 9. The length of the CDR3 is 15 residues. Germline CDR1 LNHDA, CDR2 SQIVND (reference sequence). Here the CDR3 DNA reads TGTGCCAGTAGTTCCTCCGGGAGGGGAAGCTACGAGCAGTACTTC. Translating it yields CASSSSGRGSYEQYF.

The table lists this clone with a few counts. The V and J genes are TRBV27 and TRBJ2-1, with TRBD2 matching over 13 bases. V shed 6 bases and J 9 bases; nucleotides not matched to a gene: 8. Germline loops: CDR1 MNHEY, CDR2 SMNVEV (reference sequence). The CDR3 runs 15 residues. The CDR3 sequence: CASSPGLAGHSEQFF. In DNA, the CDR3 is TGTGCCAGCAGCCCGGGACTAGCGGGACACTCTGAGCAGTTCTTC.

The rearrangement uses TRBV30 and TRBJ1-4; 9 bases match TRBD1. J was trimmed by 8 bases and V by 5 bases; bases with no gene match: 3. The CDR3 sequence is 12 residues long. Germline CDR1 is GTSNPN and CDR2 is SVGIG (reference sequence). The CDR3 loop reads CAWAGQGEKLFF. The CDR3 DNA reads as TGTGCCTGGGCCGGACAGGGGGAAAAACTGTTTTTT.

The chain is built from TRBV7-9 and TRBJ2-1, with TRBD2 matching over 7 bases. The length of the CDR3 is 16 residues. Germline V gives CDR1 SEHNR, CDR2 FQNEAQ (reference sequence). The V segment lost 5 bases and the J segment 3 bases; nucleotides outside the gene matches: 10. The chain's CDR3 is CASSPLTGGSYNEQFF. Here the CDR3 DNA reads TGTGCCAGCAGCCCGCTAACGGGCGGGAGCTACAATGAGCAGTTCTTC. Combining the CDR3 with reference TRBV7-9 and TRBJ2-1 gives the whole variable domain DTGVSQNPRHKITKRGQNVTFRCDPISEHNRLYWYRQTLGQGPEFLTYFQNEAQLEKSRLLSDRFSAERPKGSFSTLEIQRTEQGDSAMYLCASSPLTGGSYNEQFFGPGTRLTVL.

This clone was observed once. The rearrangement joins TRBV28 to TRBJ1-1, with D perhaps TRBD1 (6 bases). Between the trimmed V and J ends, which lost 3 bases and 0 bases, there was a span of 8 bases. Germline values: CDR1 MDHEN, CDR2 SYDVKM. The CDR3 covers 14 residues. As DNA, the CDR3 is TGTGCCAGCAGTTTCCAGGGGATGAACACTGAAGCTTTCTTT. Translation gives CASSFQGMNTEAFF.

The table lists this clone with a few counts. The chain couples TRBV15 to TRBJ2-4; 7 bases are a match to TRBD1. Trimming at V came to 5 bases and at J to 0 bases, leaving 16 bases not matched to a gene. CDR3 length: 19 residues. The V gene's germline CDR1 is LNHNV and CDR2 YYDKDF (reference sequence). DNA of the CDR3: TGTGCCACCAGCGCATATCCGGCCGGGACAGCCGTAGCCAAAAACATTCAGTACTTC. It translates to CATSAYPAGTAVAKNIQYF.

The table lists this clone with a few counts. The rearrangement joins TRBV5-1 to TRBJ2-3; unclear D gene. The CDR3 sequence is 12 residues long. V shed 4 bases and J shed 4 bases, with 7 bases lying between them. Germline-derived CDR1 and CDR2 are SGHRS and YFSETQ. This CDR3 is CASSRESDTQYF. Here the CDR3 DNA reads TGCGCCAGCAGCCGCGAATCAGATACGCAGTATTTT.

The rearrangement joins TRBV10-2 to TRBJ2-5; perhaps TRBD1 as D (7 bases). Between the trimmed V and J ends, which lost 0 bases and 7 bases, there was a span of 21 bases. Germline lookup yields CDR1 WSHSY and CDR2 SAAADI. The CDR3 sequence is 17 residues long. CDR3 bases: TGCGCCAGCAGTGAGTCGCGGGACAGTCCAGTGGTTTGGACCCAGTACTTC. Translation gives CASSESRDSPVVWTQYF.

The chain recombines TRBV5-6 with TRBJ2-5; a possible D gene is TRBD1 (6 bases). The CDR3 totals 14 residues. V lost 3 bases and J lost 1, with 10 bases in between. Germline assignment: CDR1 SGHDT and CDR2 YYEEEE. This chain's CDR3 is CASSYDRFQETQYF. The CDR3 bases are TGTGCCAGCAGCTATGACAGGTTCCAAGAGACCCAGTACTTC. The whole variable domain, remainder taken from reference TRBV5-6 and TRBJ2-5, is DAGVTQSPTHLIKTRGQQVTLRCSPKSGHDTVSWYQQALGQGPQFIFQYYEEEERQRGNFPDRFSGHQFPNYSSELNVNALLLGDSALYLCASSYDRFQETQYFGPGTRLLVL.

V and J are TRBV6-6 and TRBJ2-2; possible D gene TRBD2, 6 bases. This CDR3 has 14 amino acids. Trimming cost V 7 bases and J 7 bases, with 16 bases left between them. The germline V gene encodes CDR1 MNHNY and CDR2 SVGAGI (reference sequence). The CDR3 loop reads CASTGGVAGGELFF. The CDR3 DNA sequence: TGTGCCAGCACCGGCGGGGTGGCCGGCGGGGAGCTGTTTTTT.

This clone was recorded once. The chain joins TRBV29-1 to TRBJ2-1; 9 bases line up with TRBD2. V shed 3 bases and J 2 bases; nucleotides not matched to a gene: 8. Germline V lookup: CDR1 SQVTM, CDR2 ANQGSEA. The CDR3 runs 16 residues. The CDR3 loop reads CSVEISGRLPYNEQFF. The CDR3 DNA is TGCAGCGTTGAGATCAGCGGGAGGCTTCCCTACAATGAGCAGTTCTTC.

V is TRBV5-1 and J is TRBJ2-1, with 8 nucleotides matching TRBD2. Germline CDR1 is SGHRS and CDR2 is YFSETQ. V lost 4 bases, J lost 4 bases, and 13 bases stayed unmatched. This CDR3 contains 17 residues. CDR3 sequence: CASSPGAGGLTYNEQFF. In nucleotides, the CDR3 is TGCGCCAGCAGCCCGGGGGCGGGGGGACTCACTTACAATGAGCAGTTCTTC.

Details on this clone: The sample has other DNA sequences that encode this CDR3 too. This chain joins TRBV11-2 and TRBJ2-1; D remains ambiguous. V lost 5 bases, J lost 1 base, and 12 bases lay in between. The CDR3 extends over 15 amino acids. Germline CDR1 and CDR2: SGHAT and FQNNGV. The CDR3 sequence: CASSPRVSSYNEQFF. The CDR3 nucleotides are TGTGCCAGCAGCCCTAGAGTTAGTTCCTACAATGAGCAGTTCTTC.

The chain has TRBV25-1 and TRBJ1-2; 7 positions match TRBD1. The germline V gene encodes CDR1 MGHDK and CDR2 SYGVNS. The CDR3 is 18 amino acids. The V and J ends lost 0 bases and 2 bases, in that order; junction bases with no gene match: 12. The CDR3 DNA is TGTGCCAGCAGTGAATATCCCTGGGGGGACAGACACAACTATGGCTACACCTTC. It yields the protein CASSEYPWGDRHNYGYTF.

The V and J genes are TRBV18 and TRBJ1-1; 8 bases agree with TRBD1. This CDR3 region has 16 residues. The germline V gene has CDR1 KGHSH and CDR2 LQKENI. The V gene end was trimmed by 5 bases and the J gene end by 3 bases; junction bases not matched to a gene: 11. The CDR3 DNA is TGTGCCAGCTCATCCCGGACAGGGTCTCCTTACACTGAAGCTTTCTTT. Translated: CASSSRTGSPYTEAFF.

The gene calls are TRBV28 and TRBJ1-2; D gene ambiguous. Germline V CDR1 and CDR2: MDHEN, SYDVKM. This CDR3 is 11 amino acids long. V gave up 3 bases and J gave up 6 bases, with 5 bases separating them. The CDR3: CASSFSHGYTF. The CDR3 nucleotides are TGTGCCAGCAGTTTCAGTCATGGCTACACCTTC.

The J gene is TRBJ1-1, the V gene TRBV7-9; D remains unclear. V lost 10 bases, J lost 4 bases, and 25 bases lay in between. CDR1 SEHNR and CDR2 FQNEAQ come from the germline V gene (reference sequence). This CDR3 contains 16 residues. The CDR3 DNA reads TGTGCCACCGCATCAGAGAGGGCCCGGAGAGGCACTGAAGCTTTCTTT. Residues: CATASERARRGTEAFF.

The table lists this clone with a few counts. The chain has TRBV6-1 and TRBJ1-4; D uncertain. CDR1 and CDR2 from the germline V gene are MNHNS and SASEGT. This CDR3 contains 17 residues. V lost 2 bases, J lost 0 bases, and 13 bases lay in between. The CDR3: CASSEWPLSTTNEKLFF. For the CDR3, the DNA is TGTGCCAGCAGTGAATGGCCCCTCTCAACAACTAATGAAAAACTGTTTTTT.

The V gene is TRBV6-1, the J gene TRBJ1-4; 7 bases match TRBD1. Losses at the gene ends were 7 bases for V and 1 base for J; bases not matched to a gene: 3. Germline CDR1 MNHNS, CDR2 SASEGT. The CDR3 runs to 14 residues. The CDR3 DNA reads TGTGCCAGCACCCGGACAGGAACTAATGAAAAACTGTTTTTT. Translated: CASTRTGTNEKLFF.

The chain combines TRBV28 with TRBJ2-7, with D perhaps TRBD1 (6 bases). The V gene lost 5 bases and the J gene lost 3 bases, with 17 bases spanning the gap. The CDR3 contains 15 residues. Germline lookup yields CDR1 MDHEN and CDR2 SYDVKM. The CDR3 here is CASSIIGGPNYEQYF. The DNA of the CDR3 is TGTGCCAGCAGTATTATAGGGGGACCCAACTACGAGCAGTACTTC.

This chain joins TRBV6-1 and TRBJ1-5; TRBD1 might be the D (6 bases). Germline CDR1 MNHNS, CDR2 SASEGT. Trimming removed 4 bases at V and 6 bases at J, with 10 bases between. This CDR3 region has 13 residues. CDR3 nucleotide sequence: TGTGCCAGCAGTGCCTACAGGGTTCAGCCCCAGCATTTT. It codes for CASSAYRVQPQHF.

The genes are TRBV2 and TRBJ2-5, with TRBD1 matching 10 bases. Germline V gene lookup returns CDR1 SNHLY and CDR2 FYNNEI. V lost 8 bases to trimming and J lost 5 bases; unmatched junction nucleotides: 8. The CDR3 consists of 14 residues. CDR3 DNA sequence: TGTGCCAGCCTTCGGGGGGACAGGGGTGAGACCCAGTACTTC. The encoded protein is CASLRGDRGETQYF.

J is TRBJ1-2 and V is TRBV10-3, with no clear D. The V end was cut by 6 bases, the J end by 2 bases, with 10 bases between. The CDR3 length is 13 residues. The germline V gene encodes CDR1 ENHRY and CDR2 SYGVKD. The CDR3: CAISPTTNYGYTF. The CDR3 DNA reads as TGTGCCATCAGCCCAACAACAAACTATGGCTACACCTTC.

This sequence joins TRBV18 and TRBJ2-7, with 8 nucleotides matching TRBD1. Per germline, CDR1 KGHSH and CDR2 LQKENI. The CDR3 sequence is 14 residues long. V shed 3 bases and J 4 bases; nucleotides not matched to a gene: 5. As DNA, the CDR3 is TGTGCCAGCTCACCGGTCGGACAGGGATACGAGCAGTACTTC. It is translated as CASSPVGQGYEQYF.

The chain combines TRBV28 with TRBJ1-1, with TRBD1 identical over 9 bases. Trimming at V came to 5 bases and at J to 0 bases, leaving 7 bases not matched to a gene. This CDR3 spans 16 amino acids. Germline assignment: CDR1 MDHEN and CDR2 SYDVKM. The CDR3 DNA sequence: TGTGCCAGCAGTCCCTGGGGACAGGGAATGAACACTGAAGCTTTCTTT. It yields the protein CASSPWGQGMNTEAFF. The full variable domain, rest sourced from reference TRBV28 and TRBJ1-1, is DVKVTQSSRYLVKRTGEKVFLECVQDMDHENMFWYRQDPGLGLRLIYFSYDVKMKEKGDIPEGYSVSREKKERFSLILESASTNQTSMYLCASSPWGQGMNTEAFFGQGTRLTVV.